These 22 T cell receptor beta chains share one sample of origin, sequenced in a study of blood T cell repertoires in COVID-19. Libraries were prepared by immunoSEQ multiplex PCR; TCRdb keeps only in-frame clonotypes and omits some of them. This table holds about 270,000 clones, around nine tenths found once. The sequenced material came from peripheral blood. The receptors were gathered from a man in his fifties or sixties with acute or convalescent COVID-19.

This sequence joins TRBV18 and TRBJ1-3; 8 bases map to TRBD1. The V and J ends lost 2 bases and 0 bases, in that order; junction bases with no gene match: 3. Germline lookup yields CDR1 KGHSH and CDR2 LQKENI. This CDR3 has 16 amino acids. CDR3 sequence reads: CASSPGTGISGNTIYF. As DNA, the CDR3 is TGTGCCAGCTCACCAGGGACAGGAATCTCTGGAAACACCATATATTTT.

This chain joins TRBV6-5 and TRBJ1-1, with D perhaps matching TRBD1 (5 bases). V lost 5 bases to trimming and J lost 3 bases, with 7 bases between them. CDR3 length: 12 residues. The V gene's germline CDR1 is MNHEY and CDR2 SVGAGI. DNA of the CDR3: TGTGCCAGCAGTACGGGGGACACTGAAGCTTTCTTT. Translation: CASSTGDTEAFF.

The chain carries TRBV7-3 and TRBJ1-5; D remains ambiguous. Germline CDR1 reads SGHTA; CDR2 reads FQGTGA. This CDR3 is built from 13 residues. The V and J ends lost 2 bases and 4 bases respectively, with 6 bases between them. The CDR3 is CASSLSPNQPQHF. The CDR3 DNA reads as TGTGCCAGCAGCTTATCCCCGAATCAGCCCCAGCATTTT.

The CDR3 is CASSGTGGPSNYGYTF. Written as DNA, the CDR3 is TGTGCCAGCAGCGGTACGGGAGGGCCTTCTAACTATGGCTACACCTTC. The chain recombines TRBV2 with TRBJ1-2; no clear D. Germline-derived CDR1 and CDR2 are SNHLY and FYNNEI. The CDR3 sequence is 16 residues long. Trimming took off 6 bases at V and 0 bases at J, with 17 bases between the two ends.

V gene TRBV18 combines with J gene TRBJ1-1; D not certain. The CDR3 runs to 15 residues. Trimming cost V 0 bases and J 10 bases, with 18 bases left between them. Germline V gene lookup returns CDR1 KGHSH and CDR2 LQKENI. The CDR3 DNA reads as TGTGCCAGCTCACCACCTTTACCCGCGGGTCGTGGAGCTTTCTTT. This sequence encodes CASSPPLPAGRGAFF.

This clone is a singleton in its sample. This chain links TRBV19 with TRBJ2-6; 7 bases map to TRBD1. Trimming cost V 1 base and J 0 bases; bases outside gene matches: 9. The germline gives CDR1 LNHDA, CDR2 SQIVND (reference sequence). The CDR3 loop spans 19 amino acids. The CDR3 nucleotides are TGTGCCAGTAGTATAGTCCGACAGGGACATTACTCTGGGGCCAACGTCCTGACTTTC. Encoded protein: CASSIVRQGHYSGANVLTF. The full variable domain, with the rest looked up from reference TRBV19 and TRBJ2-6, is DGGITQSPKYLFRKEGQNVTLSCEQNLNHDAMYWYRQDPGQGLRLIYYSQIVNDFQKGDIAEGYSVSREKKESFPLTVTSAQKNPTAFYLCASSIVRQGHYSGANVLTFGAGSRLTVL.

V gene TRBV5-4 combines with J gene TRBJ2-2, with D perhaps TRBD2 (6 bases). The CDR3 extends over 15 amino acids. Trimming cost V 5 bases and J 1 base, with 12 bases left between them. Germline V gene lookup returns CDR1 SGHNT and CDR2 YYREEE (reference sequence). The CDR3 nucleotides read TGTGCCAGCAGTCCCGGGCGGGGGAACACCGGGGAGCTGTTTTTT. It yields the protein CASSPGRGNTGELFF.

The V call is TRBV11-2, the J call TRBJ1-1; 8 nucleotides line up with TRBD1. J was trimmed by 1 base and V by 7 bases; bases with no gene match: 5. Germline V gene data show CDR1 as SGHAT and CDR2 as FQNNGV. This CDR3 contains 14 residues. DNA for the CDR3: TGTGCCAGCACTGTACAGGGGGGGAACACTGAAGCTTTCTTT. Translation gives CASTVQGGNTEAFF.

The chain uses TRBV11-3 and TRBJ1-1; D might be TRBD1 (5 bases). The CDR3 is made up of 11 amino acids. Germline assignment: CDR1 SGHNT and CDR2 YENEEA. V was trimmed by 2 bases and J by 13 bases, leaving 11 bases between them. This CDR3 reads CASSLRPRGFF. The CDR3 DNA reads TGTGCCAGCAGCTTAAGACCTAGGGGTTTCTTT.

This chain connects TRBV6-8 to TRBJ2-7; 8 bases agree with TRBD2. The CDR3 sequence is 12 residues long. Germline CDR1 MNHGY, CDR2 SAAAGT. Here the CDR3 DNA reads TGTTCGGGAGGGACGGAGACCTACGAGCAGTACTTC. Amino acid sequence: CSGGTETYEQYF.

V and J are TRBV4-2 and TRBJ2-5; 8 bases agree with TRBD1. The CDR3 has 18 amino acids. Germline V lookup: CDR1 LGHNA, CDR2 YNFKEQ. V was clipped by 0 bases and J by 2 bases; unmatched bases: 11. This CDR3 is CASSQEFQGAPPQETQYF. The CDR3 coding sequence is TGTGCCAGCAGCCAAGAGTTTCAGGGGGCACCCCCTCAAGAGACCCAGTACTTC.

This chain links TRBV5-1 with TRBJ2-7; TRBD1 agrees at 12 bases. J was trimmed by 7 bases and V by 6 bases; bases with no gene match: 8. CDR1 SGHRS and CDR2 YFSETQ come from the germline V gene. This CDR3 is built from 14 residues. The DNA for the CDR3 is TGCGCCAGCATGGGACAGGGGGCCCTTGGGGAGCAGTACTTC. Translating gives CASMGQGALGEQYF.

In DNA, the CDR3 is TGTGCCAGCAGCAAAGTTAGGCGGCGGCTCTACGAGCAGTACTTC. Translated, it gives CASSKVRRRLYEQYF. The chain uses TRBV21-1 and TRBJ2-7; the listed D gene, TRBD2, was not tested against the DNA. TRBV21-1 is labeled a pseudogene. The CDR3 length is 15 residues.

The rearrangement uses TRBV5-1 and TRBJ2-7; TRBD1 might be the D (6 bases). V was cut by 3 bases and J by 2 bases, with 12 bases left in between. CDR1 and CDR2 from the germline V gene are SGHRS and YFSETQ. CDR3 length equals 14 residues. DNA of the CDR3: TGCGCCAGCAGCTCGACAGGCCCCACCTACGAGCAGTACTTC. The encoded protein is CASSSTGPTYEQYF.

The V and J genes are TRBV5-1 and TRBJ1-3; 9 bases are a match to TRBD1. V dropped 2 bases and J dropped 0; count of bases not matched to a gene: 3. In germline, CDR1 is SGHRS, CDR2 YFSETQ. The CDR3 contains 16 residues. CDR3 in DNA: TGCGCCAGCAGCTTTACAGGGGGCATCTCTGGAAACACCATATATTTT. This translates into CASSFTGGISGNTIYF.

This chain joins TRBV18 and TRBJ1-6; D is perhaps TRBD1 (5 bases). V dropped 1 base and J dropped 4 bases, with 5 bases sitting between them. CDR1 and CDR2 (germline): KGHSH, LQKENI. This CDR3 is built from 14 residues. The CDR3 is CASSPQGYNSPLHF. Here the CDR3 DNA reads TGTGCCAGCTCACCACAGGGGTATAATTCACCCCTCCACTTT.

This chain connects TRBV3-1 (or the pseudogene TRBV3-2) to TRBJ1-2; 9 nucleotides match TRBD1. The CDR3 length is 14 residues. J gave up 4 bases and V 5 bases, and 5 bases lay outside the gene matches. CDR1 and CDR2 from the germline V gene are LGHDT and YNNKEL (reference sequence). This CDR3 reads CASSFRQGVYGYTF. The CDR3, as DNA: TGTGCCAGCAGCTTCCGACAGGGGGTCTATGGCTACACCTTC.

This rearrangement joins TRBV29-1 to TRBJ1-2; the D gene is possibly TRBD1 (6 bases). The CDR3 is 13 residues long. Germline V lookup: CDR1 SQVTM, CDR2 ANQGSEA. The V end lost 2 bases, the J end lost 0 bases, and 7 bases lay between the germline ends. The CDR3 protein is CSVEYRANYGYTF. The CDR3 DNA follows: TGCAGCGTTGAATACAGGGCTAACTATGGCTACACCTTC.

The gene calls are TRBV5-1 and TRBJ2-1; D remains unclear. The ends were cut back, 0 bases at V and 1 base at J, with 14 bases in the middle. The CDR3 runs to 17 residues. CDR1 is SGHRS, CDR2 YFSETQ, per germline. CDR3: CASSLASLGGSYNEQFF. The CDR3 coding sequence is TGCGCCAGCAGCTTGGCCAGTCTTGGCGGTTCCTACAATGAGCAGTTCTTC.

The genes are TRBV18 and TRBJ2-6; weak D call: TRBD1 (6 bases). Trimming removed 4 bases from V and 1 base from J, with 20 bases in between. Germline lookup yields CDR1 KGHSH and CDR2 LQKENI. The CDR3 length is 19 residues. The CDR3 DNA follows: TGTGCCAGCTCACTAGCACAGGGAACTGTTGTTTCTGGGGCCAACGTCCTGACTTTC. It encodes CASSLAQGTVVSGANVLTF.

This chain connects TRBV5-1 to TRBJ2-3; 8 positions agree with TRBD2. The CDR3 has 17 amino acids. V was clipped by 6 bases and J by 0 bases; unmatched bases: 12. The germline gives CDR1 SGHRS, CDR2 YFSETQ. The DNA for the CDR3 is TGCGCCAGCAACACGGGCGGGGGGCCGACCAGCACAGATACGCAGTATTTT. As protein: CASNTGGGPTSTDTQYF. The whole variable domain, filled in from reference TRBV5-1 and TRBJ2-3, reads KAGVTQTPRYLIKTRGQQVTLSCSPISGHRSVSWYQQTPGQGLQFLFEYFSETQRNKGNFPGRFSGRQFSNSRSEMNVSTLELGDSALYLCASNTGGGPTSTDTQYFGPGTRLTVL.

This chain uses TRBV5-1 with TRBJ2-1, with TRBD1 identical over 7 bases. Trimming removed 4 bases from V and 7 bases from J; junction bases left unmatched: 8. Germline loops: CDR1 SGHRS, CDR2 YFSETQ. This CDR3 has 14 amino acids. DNA of the CDR3: TGCGCCAGCAGCCCCCAGACAGGGTCTAATGAGCAGTTCTTC. This gives the protein CASSPQTGSNEQFF.